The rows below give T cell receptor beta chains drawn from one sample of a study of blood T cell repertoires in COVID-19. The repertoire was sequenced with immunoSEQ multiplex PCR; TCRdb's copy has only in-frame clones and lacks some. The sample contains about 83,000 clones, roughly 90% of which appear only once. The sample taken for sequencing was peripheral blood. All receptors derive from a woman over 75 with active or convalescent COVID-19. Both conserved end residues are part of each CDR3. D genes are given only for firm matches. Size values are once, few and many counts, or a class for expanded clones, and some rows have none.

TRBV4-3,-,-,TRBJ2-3,TGCGCCAGCAGCCAAGAAGTCGGTAGCGGAACTAGCACAGATACGCAGTATTTT,CASSQEVGSGTSTDTQYF
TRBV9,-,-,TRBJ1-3,TGTGCCAGCAGCGTCAGTGATCTTGGAAACACCATATATTTT,CASSVSDLGNTIYF
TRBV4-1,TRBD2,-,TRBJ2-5,TGCGCCAGCAGCCAAGATAGGATTTTAGCGGGGGGAGAGACCCAGTACTTC,CASSQDRILAGGETQYF
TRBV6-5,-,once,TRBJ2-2,TGTGCCAGCAGCCCGGCGGGGGGGGAGCTGTTTTTT,CASSPAGGELFF
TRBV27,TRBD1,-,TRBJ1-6,TGTGCCAGCAGTCCTCGACAGGGACTGAGCTCCTATAATTCACCCCTCCACTTT,CASSPRQGLSSYNSPLHF
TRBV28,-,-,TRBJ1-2,TGTGCCAGCACCTCGGGGACACCTTATGGCTACACCTTC,CASTSGTPYGYTF
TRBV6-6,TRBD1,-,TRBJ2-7,TGTGCCAGCAGGGGGACAGCGAGCGAGCAGTACTTC,CASRGTASEQYF
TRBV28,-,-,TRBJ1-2,TGTGCCATCAAAACCAGGGCAGGGCGCCCCTATGGCTACACCTTC,CAIKTRAGRPYGYTF
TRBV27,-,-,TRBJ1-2,TGTGCCAGCAGTTTAGCCAGGGGCGACGGCTACACCTTC,CASSLARGDGYTF
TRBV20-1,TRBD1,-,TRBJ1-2,TGCAGTGCTAGAGGTGACAGGGGTTACACCTTC,CSARGDRGYTF
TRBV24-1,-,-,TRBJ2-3,TGTGCCACCAGTGACCAGAGGGCTAGCACAGATACGCAGTATTTT,CATSDQRASTDTQYF
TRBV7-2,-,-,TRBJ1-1,TGTGCCAGCAGCTTACATGGGGCAGGGGTCCTGCTCCAGACTGAAGCTTTCTTT,CASSLHGAGVLLQTEAFF
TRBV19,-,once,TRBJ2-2,TGTGCCAGTAGTATGAGAGGGTCCGGGGAGCTGTTTTTT,CASSMRGSGELFF
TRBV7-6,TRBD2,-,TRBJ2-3,TGTGCCAGCAGCTTAGATATGAGCGGGGGGGCATCGGATACGCAGTATTTT,CASSLDMSGGASDTQYF
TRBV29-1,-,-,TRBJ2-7,TGCAGCGTTCGGGTGAGAACCTACGAGCAGTACTTC,CSVRVRTYEQYF
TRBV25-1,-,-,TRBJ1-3,TGTGCCAGCAGTCGTACAGGTGGTGATGGAAACACCATATATTTT,CASSRTGGDGNTIYF
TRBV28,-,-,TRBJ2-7,TGTGCCAGCGGCAGGGCCCACGAGCAGTACTTC,CASGRAHEQYF
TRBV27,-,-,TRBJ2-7,TGTGCCAGCAGCCCTGACACTTCCCCCTCCGAGCAGTACTTC,CASSPDTSPSEQYF
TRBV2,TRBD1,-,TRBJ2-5,TGTGCCAGCAGTGAAACAGGGGGGCCGGTAGAGACCCAGTACTTC,CASSETGGPVETQYF
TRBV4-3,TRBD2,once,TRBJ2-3,TGCGCCAGCAGCCAGGGCCGGCCGGGACTAGCGGGGTGGGATACGCAGTATTTT,CASSQGRPGLAGWDTQYF
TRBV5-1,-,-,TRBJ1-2,TGCGCCAGCAGCTCCACAGCCGGCTATGGCTACACCTTC,CASSSTAGYGYTF
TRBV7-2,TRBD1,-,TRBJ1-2,TGTGCCAGCAGCCAGGACAGGGTTTTCTATGGCTACACCTTC,CASSQDRVFYGYTF
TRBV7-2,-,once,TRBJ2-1,TGTGCCAGCAGCTTAGCTTCGGGGTACAATGAGCAGTTCTTC,CASSLASGYNEQFF